This TCR beta chain is drawn from a study of blood T cell repertoires in COVID-19. Libraries were prepared by immunoSEQ multiplex PCR; TCRdb keeps only in-frame clonotypes and omits some of them. The table has about 120,000 clones, over 80% seen once; the top ten hold nearly 4%. The CDR3 is made up of 15 amino acids. The germline gives CDR1 MDHEN, CDR2 SYDVKM. The V gene end was trimmed by 1 base and the J gene end by 6 bases; junction bases not matched to a gene: 5. This receptor was taken from a woman in her twenties or thirties who had recovered from COVID-19. Sequenced input: PBMCs or T cells enriched from blood (not recorded which). The chain has TRBV28 and TRBJ2-2, with 7 bases identical to TRBD1. The CDR3 coding sequence is TGTGCCAGCAGTTTATTGAACAGGGGCTCCGGGGAGCTGTTTTTT. Its translation is CASSLLNRGSGELFF.